This T cell receptor beta chain was captured in a study of T cell repertoires in cytomegalovirus infection. Study-level background: Matching HLA type and CMV infection were both indicated by public TCR beta signatures. Broader study findings: The cumulative frequency of public TCR beta families identified carriers of CMV plus the relevant HLA. Across the ex vivo response, the dominant clonotypes were HLA-C-restricted CMV-specific TCR beta clonotypes.

TCRdb reprocessed the reads via MiXCR and lists one record per CDR3 protein. Among some 170,000 distinct CDR3 sequences listed, about 18% were seen once. The CDR3 extends over 14 amino acids. Germline CDR1 and CDR2: MDHEN and SYDVKM. V was clipped by 5 bases and J by 1 base, with 10 bases between them. This clonotype was seen repeatedly, ten times or more. Its antigen is currently unknown. The gene calls are TRBV28 and TRBJ2-3, with D unresolved. The source material was CD8+ T cells from PBMCs. This receptor was taken from a human donor in good health (CMV status not recorded). Some clones in this sample may be carry-over from other donors' samples. This CDR3 is CASSPLQGTDTQYF. CDR3 nucleotides: TGTGCCAGCAGTCCCCTCCAGGGCACAGATACGCAGTATTTT.